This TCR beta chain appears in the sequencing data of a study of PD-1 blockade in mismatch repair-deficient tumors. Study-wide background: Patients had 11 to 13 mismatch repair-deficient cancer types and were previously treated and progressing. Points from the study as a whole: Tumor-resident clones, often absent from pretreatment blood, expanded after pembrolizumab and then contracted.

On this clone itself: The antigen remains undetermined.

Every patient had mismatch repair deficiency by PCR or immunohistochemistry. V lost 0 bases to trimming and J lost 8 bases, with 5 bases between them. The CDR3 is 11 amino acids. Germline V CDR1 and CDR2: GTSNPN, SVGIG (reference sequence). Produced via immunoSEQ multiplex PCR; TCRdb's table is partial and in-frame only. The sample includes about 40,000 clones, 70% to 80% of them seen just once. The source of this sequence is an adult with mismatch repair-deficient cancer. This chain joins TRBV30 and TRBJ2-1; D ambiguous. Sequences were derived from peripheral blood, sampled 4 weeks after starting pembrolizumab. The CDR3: CAWSVDDEQFF. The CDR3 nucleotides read TGTGCCTGGAGTGTGGACGATGAGCAGTTCTTC.